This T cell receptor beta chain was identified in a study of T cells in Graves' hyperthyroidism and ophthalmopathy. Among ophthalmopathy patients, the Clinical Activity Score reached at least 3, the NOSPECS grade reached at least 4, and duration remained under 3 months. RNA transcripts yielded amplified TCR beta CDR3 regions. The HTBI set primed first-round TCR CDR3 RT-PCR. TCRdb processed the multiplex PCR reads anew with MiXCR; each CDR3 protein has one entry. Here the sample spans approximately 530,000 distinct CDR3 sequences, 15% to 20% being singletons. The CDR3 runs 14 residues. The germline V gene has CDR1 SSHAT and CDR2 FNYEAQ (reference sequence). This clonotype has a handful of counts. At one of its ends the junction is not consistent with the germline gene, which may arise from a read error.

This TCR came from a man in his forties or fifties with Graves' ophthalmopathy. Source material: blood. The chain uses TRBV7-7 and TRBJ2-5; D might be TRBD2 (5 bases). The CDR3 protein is CASSSFSSAGTQYF. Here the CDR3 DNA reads TGTGCTAGCAGCTCATTCTCTAGTGCGGGGACCCAGTACTTC.